The 10 T cell receptor beta chains given below trace back to one sample, sequenced in a study of PD-L1 blockade in urothelial cancer. Sequencing used immunoSEQ multiplex PCR; TCRdb keeps in-frame clones, though not all of them. The sample includes about 95,000 clones, roughly 87% of them seen just once. Indicated time point: pretreatment peripheral blood. Sample: PBMCs, taken around atezolizumab (anti-PD-L1) treatment. Every receptor here comes from a man aged 55-75 years with urothelial cancer.

The V gene is TRBV30, the J gene TRBJ2-3, with D possibly TRBD1 on 5 matching bases. This CDR3 has 14 residues. Trimming stripped 5 bases from V and 1 base from J, with 13 bases between. Germline V lookup: CDR1 GTSNPN, CDR2 SVGIG (reference sequence). CDR3 protein: CAWARDWGTDTQYF. The DNA for the CDR3 is TGTGCCTGGGCCAGGGATTGGGGCACAGATACGCAGTATTTT.

The rearrangement joins TRBV27 to TRBJ2-7; tentative D call: TRBD1 (5 bases). The V end lost 4 bases, the J end lost 1 base, and 8 bases lay between the germline ends. Per germline, CDR1 MNHEY and CDR2 SMNVEV (reference sequence). CDR3 size: 13 residues. The CDR3 nucleotides read TGTGCCAGCAGTTCTTACAGGTCCTACGAGCAGTACTTC. Translation: CASSSYRSYEQYF.

The chain joins TRBV18 to TRBJ2-5; 10 bases line up with TRBD1. The CDR3 has 17 residues. V gave up 3 bases and J gave up 2 bases; unmatched junction bases: 9. In germline, CDR1 is KGHSH, CDR2 LQKENI. The CDR3: CASSPKARTGGQETQYF. DNA for the CDR3: TGTGCCAGCTCACCGAAGGCTCGGACAGGGGGGCAAGAGACCCAGTACTTC.

This clone was counted a few times. The chain couples TRBV19 to TRBJ1-1; 8 bases are a match to TRBD1. Germline CDR1 is LNHDA and CDR2 is SQIVND (reference sequence). Trimming took 3 bases from V and 1 from J; bases not matched to a gene: 1. The CDR3 consists of 14 residues. CDR3 bases: TGTGCCAGTAGTATGGGACAGGCGAACACTGAAGCTTTCTTT. Translation gives CASSMGQANTEAFF.

This clone has more than one count but fewer than ten. V gene TRBV19 combines with J gene TRBJ2-2; D is ambiguous. The germline V and J ends were trimmed by 3 bases and 4 bases, with 9 bases remaining between them. CDR3 size: 14 residues. CDR1 is LNHDA, CDR2 SQIVND, per germline (reference sequence). In DNA form, the CDR3 reads TGTGCCAGTAGTATTAGCAGATTCACCGGGGAGCTGTTTTTT. It specifies CASSISRFTGELFF.

Note on this clone: Additional DNA sequences in this sample encode the identical CDR3. CDR3 nucleotide sequence: TGCGCCAGCAGCCAAGGGACAGGACCTTACGAGCAGTACTTC. Its translation is CASSQGTGPYEQYF. The chain couples TRBV4-3 to TRBJ2-7; the match to TRBD1 covers 7 bases. Germline values: CDR1 LGHNA, CDR2 YSLEER. V was clipped by 1 base and J by 4 bases; unmatched bases: 4. The CDR3 is 14 residues long.

The chain recombines TRBV5-1 with TRBJ1-6, with 9 bases fitting TRBD1. CDR3 length: 16 residues. The germline V gene has CDR1 SGHRS and CDR2 YFSETQ. The ends lost 4 bases at V and 7 bases at J; junction bases unmatched: 9. The CDR3 nucleotides are TGCGCCAGCAGCCCCGGGACAGGGAATTTGAATTCACCCCTCCACTTT. It encodes CASSPGTGNLNSPLHF.

The chain combines TRBV7-2 with TRBJ2-2, with no clear D. This CDR3 has 14 amino acids. The germline V gene encodes CDR1 SGHTA and CDR2 FQGNSA. V dropped 2 bases and J dropped 1 base, with 5 bases sitting between them. This CDR3 reads CASSLSGNTGELFF. In DNA, the CDR3 is TGTGCCAGCAGCTTATCCGGGAACACCGGGGAGCTGTTTTTT. Full variable domain (rest looked up from reference TRBV7-2 and TRBJ2-2): GAGVSQSPSNKVTEKGKDVELRCDPISGHTALYWYRQSLGQGLEFLIYFQGNSAPDKSGLPSDRFSAERTGGSVSTLTIQRTQQEDSAVYLCASSLSGNTGELFFGEGSRLTVL.

The genes are TRBV7-3 and TRBJ2-1; TRBD2 aligns across 14 bases. The CDR3 contains 15 residues. The trim removed 4 bases at V and 9 bases at J, leaving 5 bases unmatched. The germline CDR1 and CDR2 sequences are SGHTA and FQGTGA. The CDR3 DNA follows: TGTGCCAGCAGCTCGGGACTAGCGGGAGAGGGTGAGCAGTTCTTC. Translated: CASSSGLAGEGEQFF. Based on the CDR3 plus reference TRBV7-3 and TRBJ2-1, the full variable domain is GAGVSQTPSNKVTEKGKYVELRCDPISGHTALYWYRQSLGQGPEFLIYFQGTGAADDSGLPNDRFFAVRPEGSVSTLKIQRTERGDSAVYLCASSSGLAGEGEQFFGPGTRLTVL.

This clone came up once. The CDR3 coding sequence is TGTGCCAGCAGCTTAGCGAGAAACTACGAGCAGTACTTC. This gives the protein CASSLARNYEQYF. The chain couples TRBV11-1 to TRBJ2-7; D gene uncertain. CDR3 length: 13 residues. V lost 0 bases and J lost 3, with 6 bases in between. Germline V gene data show CDR1 as SGHAT and CDR2 as FQDESV (reference sequence).